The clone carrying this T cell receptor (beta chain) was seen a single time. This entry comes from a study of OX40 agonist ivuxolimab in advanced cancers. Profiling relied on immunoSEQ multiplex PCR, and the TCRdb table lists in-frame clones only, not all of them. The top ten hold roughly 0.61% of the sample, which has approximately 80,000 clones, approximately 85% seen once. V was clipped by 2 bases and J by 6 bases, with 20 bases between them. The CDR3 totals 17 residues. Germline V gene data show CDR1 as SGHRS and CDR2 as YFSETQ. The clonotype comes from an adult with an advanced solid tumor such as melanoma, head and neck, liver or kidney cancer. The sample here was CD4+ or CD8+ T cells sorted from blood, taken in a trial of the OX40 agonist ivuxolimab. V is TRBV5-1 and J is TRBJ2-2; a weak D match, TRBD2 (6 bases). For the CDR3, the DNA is TGCGCCAGCAGCTTAACGGCGGACTACCCGGGGGCCGGGGAGCTGTTTTTT. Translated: CASSLTADYPGAGELFF.